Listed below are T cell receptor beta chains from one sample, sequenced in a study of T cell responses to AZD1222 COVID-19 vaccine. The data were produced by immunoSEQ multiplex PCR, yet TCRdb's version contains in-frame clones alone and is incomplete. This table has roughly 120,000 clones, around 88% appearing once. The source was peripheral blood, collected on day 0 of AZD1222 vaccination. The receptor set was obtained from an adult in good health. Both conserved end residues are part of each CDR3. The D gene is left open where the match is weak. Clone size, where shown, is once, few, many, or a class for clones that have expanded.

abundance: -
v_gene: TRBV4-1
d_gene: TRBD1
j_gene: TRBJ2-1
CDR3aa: CASTKGQGSGNEQFF
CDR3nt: TGCGCCAGCACAAAGGGACAGGGGTCCGGCAATGAGCAGTTCTTC

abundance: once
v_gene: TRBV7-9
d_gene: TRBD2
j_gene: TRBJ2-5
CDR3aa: CASSFSSGGYQETQYF
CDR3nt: TGTGCCAGCAGCTTCTCTAGCGGGGGGTACCAAGAGACCCAGTACTTC

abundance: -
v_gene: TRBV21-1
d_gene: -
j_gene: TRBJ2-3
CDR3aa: CARSGETSTDTQYF
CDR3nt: TGTGCCAGGAGCGGGGAGACTAGCACAGATACGCAGTATTTT

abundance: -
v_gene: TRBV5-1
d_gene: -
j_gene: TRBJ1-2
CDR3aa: CASSRDITVNYGYTF
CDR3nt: TGCGCCAGCAGTCGAGACATCACGGTTAACTATGGCTACACCTTC

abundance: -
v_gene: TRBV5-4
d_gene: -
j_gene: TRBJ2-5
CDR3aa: CASSPKNLLGGETQYF
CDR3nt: TGTGCCAGCAGCCCAAAAAATCTGCTCGGCGGAGAGACCCAGTACTTC

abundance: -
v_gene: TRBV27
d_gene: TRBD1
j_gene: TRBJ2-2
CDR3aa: CASTKIGTANTGELFF
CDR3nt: TGTGCCAGCACCAAAATAGGGACAGCGAACACCGGGGAGCTGTTTTTT

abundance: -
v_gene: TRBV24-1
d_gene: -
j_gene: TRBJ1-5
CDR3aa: CATSDSRGFNQPQHF
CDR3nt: TGTGCCACCAGTGATTCGCGGGGTTTTAATCAGCCCCAGCATTTT

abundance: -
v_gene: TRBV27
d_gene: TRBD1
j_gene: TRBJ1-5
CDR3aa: CASSLSSGQGSNQPQHF
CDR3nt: TGTGCCAGCAGTTTATCAAGTGGACAGGGGAGCAATCAGCCCCAGCATTTT

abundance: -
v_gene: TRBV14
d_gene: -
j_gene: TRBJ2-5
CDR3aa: CASSSQMGLETQYF
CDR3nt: TGTGCCAGCAGCTCTCAGATGGGATTGGAGACCCAGTACTTC

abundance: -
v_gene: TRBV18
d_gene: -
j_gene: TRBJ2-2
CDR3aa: CASSPLDLLGAETGELFF
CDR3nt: TGTGCCAGCTCTCCCCTGGACTTGTTGGGGGCGGAGACCGGGGAGCTGTTTTTT

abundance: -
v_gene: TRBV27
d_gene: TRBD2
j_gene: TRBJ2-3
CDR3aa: CASSVAGGRADTQYF
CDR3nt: TGTGCCAGCAGTGTAGCGGGAGGGCGGGCAGATACGCAGTATTTT

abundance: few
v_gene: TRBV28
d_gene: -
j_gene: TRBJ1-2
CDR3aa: CASSLFRGWNYGYTF
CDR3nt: TGTGCCAGCAGTTTATTTCGGGGGTGGAACTATGGCTACACCTTC

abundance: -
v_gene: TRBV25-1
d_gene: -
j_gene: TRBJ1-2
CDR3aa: CASSGSAYYGYTF
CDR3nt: TGTGCCAGCAGTGGGTCAGCTTACTATGGCTACACCTTC

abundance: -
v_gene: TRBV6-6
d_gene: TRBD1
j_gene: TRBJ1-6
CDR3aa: CASRMGLTGLDSPLHF
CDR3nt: TGTGCCAGCAGGATGGGGTTGACAGGGCTTGATTCTCCCCTCCACTTT

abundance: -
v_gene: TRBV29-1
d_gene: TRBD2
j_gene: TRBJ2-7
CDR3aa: CSVLPFLAGVHDEQYF
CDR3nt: TGCAGCGTTCTTCCCTTTTTAGCGGGAGTGCACGACGAGCAGTACTTC

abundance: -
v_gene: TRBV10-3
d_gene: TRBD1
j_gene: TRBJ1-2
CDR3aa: CAISASRQDRDGGYTF
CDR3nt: TGTGCCATCAGTGCTTCCCGCCAAGACAGGGACGGAGGCTACACCTTC

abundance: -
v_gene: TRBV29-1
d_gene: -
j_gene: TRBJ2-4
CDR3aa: CSGKTGQGSAKNIQYF
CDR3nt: TGCAGCGGAAAAACCGGGCAGGGGTCAGCCAAAAACATTCAGTACTTC

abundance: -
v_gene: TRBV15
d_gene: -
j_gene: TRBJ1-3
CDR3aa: CATSSQSTGNTIYF
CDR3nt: TGTGCCACCAGCAGTCAGAGTACTGGAAACACCATATATTTT

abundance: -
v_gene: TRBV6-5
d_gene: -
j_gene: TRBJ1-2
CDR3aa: CASKRDRNYGYTF
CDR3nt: TGTGCCAGTAAACGGGACCGTAACTATGGCTACACCTTC

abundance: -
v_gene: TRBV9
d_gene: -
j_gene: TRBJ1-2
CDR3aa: CASSVEAGENYGYTF
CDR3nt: TGTGCCAGCAGCGTAGAGGCAGGGGAGAACTATGGCTACACCTTC

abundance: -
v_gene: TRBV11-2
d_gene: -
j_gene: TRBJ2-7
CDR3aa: CASSRGAPSYEQYF
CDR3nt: TGTGCCAGCAGCCGTGGGGCCCCCTCCTACGAGCAGTACTTC

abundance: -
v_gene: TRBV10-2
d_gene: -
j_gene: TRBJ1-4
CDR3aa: CASSDRVTNEKLFF
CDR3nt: TGCGCCAGCAGTGACAGGGTGACTAATGAAAAACTGTTTTTT

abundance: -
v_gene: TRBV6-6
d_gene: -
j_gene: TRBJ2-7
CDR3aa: CASSSATLYYEQYF
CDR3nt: TGTGCCAGCAGTTCCGCGACCCTTTACTACGAGCAGTACTTC

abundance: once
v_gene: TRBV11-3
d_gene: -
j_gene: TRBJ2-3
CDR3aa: CASSLATGIGTDTQYF
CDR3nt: TGTGCCAGCAGCCTTGCGACGGGGATCGGCACAGATACGCAGTATTTT

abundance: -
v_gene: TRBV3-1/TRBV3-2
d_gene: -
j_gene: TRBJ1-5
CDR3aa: CASSLAGQGNQPQHF
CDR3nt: TGTGCCAGCAGCCTGGCGGGGCAGGGCAATCAGCCCCAGCATTTT

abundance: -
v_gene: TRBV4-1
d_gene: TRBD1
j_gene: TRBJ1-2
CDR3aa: CASSQDSDRAANYGYTF
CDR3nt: TGCGCCAGCAGCCAGGACTCAGACAGGGCGGCTAACTATGGCTACACCTTC

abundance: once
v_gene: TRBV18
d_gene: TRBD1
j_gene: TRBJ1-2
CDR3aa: CASLETGGNYGYTF
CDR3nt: TGTGCCAGCTTAGAGACAGGGGGAAACTATGGCTACACCTTC

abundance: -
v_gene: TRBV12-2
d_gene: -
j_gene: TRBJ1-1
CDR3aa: CASRLRTGRNTEAFF
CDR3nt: TGTGCAAGTCGCCTCAGGACAGGAAGGAACACTGAAGCTTTCTTT

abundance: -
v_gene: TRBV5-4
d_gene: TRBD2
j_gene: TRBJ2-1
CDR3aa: CASSRTSGRVNEQFF
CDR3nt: TGTGCCAGCAGCCGGACTAGCGGGAGGGTGAATGAGCAGTTCTTC

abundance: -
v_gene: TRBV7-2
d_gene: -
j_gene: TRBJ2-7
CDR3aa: CASSLHPGSSYEQYF
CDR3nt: TGTGCCAGCAGCTTACATCCAGGTAGCTCCTACGAGCAGTACTTC

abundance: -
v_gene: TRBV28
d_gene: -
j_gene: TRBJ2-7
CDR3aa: CASSSTSKNEQYF
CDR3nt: TGTGCCAGCAGTTCCACATCCAAAAACGAGCAGTACTTC

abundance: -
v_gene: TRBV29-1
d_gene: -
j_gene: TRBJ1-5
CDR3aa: CSVRNRDQPQHF
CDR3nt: TGCAGCGTCAGAAACAGGGATCAGCCCCAGCATTTT

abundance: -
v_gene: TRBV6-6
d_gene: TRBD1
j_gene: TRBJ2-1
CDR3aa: CASSYGTGGGKIEQFF
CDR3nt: TGTGCCAGCAGTTACGGGACAGGGGGCGGAAAGATTGAGCAGTTCTTC